The 3 T cell receptor beta chains given below trace back to one sample, sequenced in a study of blood T cell repertoires in COVID-19. Assay: immunoSEQ multiplex PCR; the TCRdb copy retains only in-frame clones and omits some. The sample has about 16,000 clones, around 90% seen once. The sample taken for sequencing was peripheral blood. These receptors all come from an elderly woman with COVID-19, enrolled during active disease.

V is TRBV28 and J is TRBJ1-5; 9 bases map to TRBD1. The J segment lost 6 bases and the V segment lost 1 base, leaving 4 bases of the junction unmatched. CDR3 size: 15 residues. Germline CDR1 reads MDHEN; CDR2 reads SYDVKM. CDR3 region: CASSLSSTGGQPQHF. The CDR3 DNA follows: TGTGCCAGCAGTTTATCTTCGACAGGGGGTCAGCCCCAGCATTTT.

V usage is TRBV7-3 and J usage is TRBJ1-1; TRBD1 is a possible D gene (5 bases). The CDR3 is 13 residues long. Trimming stripped 2 bases from V and 7 bases from J, with 11 bases between. Germline V gene lookup returns CDR1 SGHTA and CDR2 FQGTGA. In DNA, the CDR3 is TGTGCCAGCAGCTTAGGGCAGGGTCTTGAAGCTTTCTTT. This sequence encodes CASSLGQGLEAFF.

In its sample, this clone was seen a few times. The CDR3 region is CASSSFAETQYF. DNA of the CDR3: TGTGCCAGCAGCTCTTTTGCGGAGACCCAGTACTTC. The chain carries TRBV6-2 or TRBV6-3 and TRBJ2-5; D call uncertain. Germline loops: CDR1 MNHEY, CDR2 SVGEGT. V lost 6 bases, J lost 5 bases, and 10 bases lay in between. The CDR3 has 12 amino acids.